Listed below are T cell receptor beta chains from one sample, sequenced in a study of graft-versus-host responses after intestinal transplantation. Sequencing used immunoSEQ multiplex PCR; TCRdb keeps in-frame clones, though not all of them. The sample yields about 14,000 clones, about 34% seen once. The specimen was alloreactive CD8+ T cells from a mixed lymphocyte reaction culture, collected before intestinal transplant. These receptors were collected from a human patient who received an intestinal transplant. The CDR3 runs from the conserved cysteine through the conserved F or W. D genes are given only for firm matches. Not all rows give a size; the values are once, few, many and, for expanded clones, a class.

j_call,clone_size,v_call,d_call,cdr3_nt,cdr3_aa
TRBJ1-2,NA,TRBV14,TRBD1,TGTGCCAGCAGCCGTGACAGGGGTGGGTACTATGGCTACACCTTC,CASSRDRGGYYGYTF
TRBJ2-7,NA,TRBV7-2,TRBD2,TGTGCCAGCAGCTTAGCTAGCGGGGTCTCCTACGAGCAGTACTTC,CASSLASGVSYEQYF
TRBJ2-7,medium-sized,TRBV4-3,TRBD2,TGCGCCAGCAGCCAAGAATGGAGCGGGGGTCTTTACGAGCAGTACTTC,CASSQEWSGGLYEQYF
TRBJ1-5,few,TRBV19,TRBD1,TGTGCCAGTAGCTCGGACAGGGGTTCTTATCAGCCCCAGCATTTT,CASSSDRGSYQPQHF
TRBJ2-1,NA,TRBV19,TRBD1,TGTGCCAGTAGTGCTACAGGGGGAGAGCAGTTCTTC,CASSATGGEQFF
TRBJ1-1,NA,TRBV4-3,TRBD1,TGCGCCAGCAGCCTAGGGACAGGGGGGAACACTGAAGCTTTCTTT,CASSLGTGGNTEAFF
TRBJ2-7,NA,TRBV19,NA,TGTGCCAGTTCTTATTCGACAGGACTGGTCTACGAGCAGTACTTC,CASSYSTGLVYEQYF
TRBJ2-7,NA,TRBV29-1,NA,TGCAGCGTACGAGGAGGGAGCGAGCAGTACTTC,CSVRGGSEQYF
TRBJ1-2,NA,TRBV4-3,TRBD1,TGCGCCAGCAGCCAGACCCCAGGACAGGGGTATGGCTACACCTTC,CASSQTPGQGYGYTF
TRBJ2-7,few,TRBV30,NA,TGTGCCTGGGAAACAGCCTACGAGCAGTACTTC,CAWETAYEQYF
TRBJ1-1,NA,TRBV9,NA,TGTGCCAGCAGCCCCCCCCACAAGGGGATCTCGAACACTGAAGCTTTCTTT,CASSPPHKGISNTEAFF
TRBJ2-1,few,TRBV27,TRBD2,TGTGCCAGCAGTTTAGGGACTAGCGGGGGGTACAATGAGCAGTTCTTC,CASSLGTSGGYNEQFF
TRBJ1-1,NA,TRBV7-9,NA,TGTGCCAGCAGCCCGGGTGGGACTGAAGCTTTCTTT,CASSPGGTEAFF
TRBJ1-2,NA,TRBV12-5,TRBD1,TGTGCTAGTGGCTCTTCAACAGGGGGTGTATATGGCTACACCTTC,CASGSSTGGVYGYTF
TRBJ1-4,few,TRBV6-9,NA,TGTGCCAGCAGTTATTCGAGCCGGGGAAATAATGAAAAACTGTTTTTT,CASSYSSRGNNEKLFF
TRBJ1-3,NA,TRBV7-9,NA,TGTGCCAGCAGCTTCTCCCCTGGAAACACCATATATTTT,CASSFSPGNTIYF
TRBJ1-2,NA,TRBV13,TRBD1,TGTGCCAGCAGCAGGGGGACAGAAGTTTATGGCTACACCTTC,CASSRGTEVYGYTF
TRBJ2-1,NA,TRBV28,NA,TGTGCCAGCAAAACACACAGGGACGTAAGCAATGAGCAGTTCTTC,CASKTHRDVSNEQFF
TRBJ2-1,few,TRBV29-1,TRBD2,TGCAGCGTTGAAGCCCTAATTACCGAACCTCGGGACTACAAGACCTACAATGAGCAGTTCTTC,CSVEALITEPRDYKTYNEQFF
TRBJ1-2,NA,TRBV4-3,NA,TGCGCCAGCAGCCAAGATCGCGGTTCGGTTGCCTTGGCCTATGGCTACACCTTC,CASSQDRGSVALAYGYTF
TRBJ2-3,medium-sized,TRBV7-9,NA,TGTGCCAGCAGCTCAATTTCCACAGATACGCAGTATTTT,CASSSISTDTQYF
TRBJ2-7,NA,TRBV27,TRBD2,TGTGCCAGCAAACGGCGGGGGGGAATGTACGAGCAGTACTTC,CASKRRGGMYEQYF
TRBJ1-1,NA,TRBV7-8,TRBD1,TGTGCCAGCAGCCCTTCCCCGGGACAGGACACTGAAGCTTTCTTT,CASSPSPGQDTEAFF
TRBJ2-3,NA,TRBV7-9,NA,TGTGCCAGCAGCTTAGAGGGTAGCGGCCCCATAGATACGCAGTATTTT,CASSLEGSGPIDTQYF
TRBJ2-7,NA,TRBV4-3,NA,TGCGCCAGCAGCCAAGTCCTAGGCCTCTCCTACGAGCAGTACTTC,CASSQVLGLSYEQYF
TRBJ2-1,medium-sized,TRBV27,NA,TGTGCCAGCAGTTGGAAGGGGATTCACAATGAGCAGTTCTTC,CASSWKGIHNEQFF
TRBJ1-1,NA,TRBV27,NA,TGTGCCAGCAGTTTATCCGGGGGACGCTCCTTTTATGAAGCTTTCTTT,CASSLSGGRSFYEAFF
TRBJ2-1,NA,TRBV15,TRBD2,TGTGCCACCAGCAGAGATGGGCTAGCGGGGGGTATCAATGAGCAGTTCTTC,CATSRDGLAGGINEQFF
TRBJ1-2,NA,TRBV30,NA,TGTGCCTGGAGTATAGGTTTGGGCCCCGGCTACACCTTC,CAWSIGLGPGYTF
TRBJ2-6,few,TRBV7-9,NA,TGTGCCAGCAGCTTAGCTAGTGATATGACTGGGGCCAACGTCCTGACTTTC,CASSLASDMTGANVLTF
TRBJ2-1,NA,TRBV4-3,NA,TGCGCCAGCAGCCACGCTTTGAGCGGTAATGAGCAGTTCTTC,CASSHALSGNEQFF
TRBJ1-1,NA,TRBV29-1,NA,TGCAGCGTTGACGTAGACACTGAAGCTTTCTTT,CSVDVDTEAFF
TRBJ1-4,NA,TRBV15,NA,TGTGCCACCAGCAGACCAGGGGAGAGTGAAAAACTGTTTTTT,CATSRPGESEKLFF
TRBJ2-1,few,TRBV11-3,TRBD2,TGTGCCAGCAGCTTAGCTAGCGGGGAGTTTGAGCAGTTCTTC,CASSLASGEFEQFF
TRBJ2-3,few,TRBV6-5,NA,TGTGCCAGCAGTTATGAGGGCAGCACAGATACGCAGTATTTT,CASSYEGSTDTQYF
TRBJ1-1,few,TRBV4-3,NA,TGCGCCAGCAGCCAAGGGGCCCAGGGGTACACTGAAGCTTTCTTT,CASSQGAQGYTEAFF
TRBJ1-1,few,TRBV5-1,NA,TGCGCCAGCAGCTTGGTTACAGGGATGGACTCTGAAGCTTTCTTT,CASSLVTGMDSEAFF
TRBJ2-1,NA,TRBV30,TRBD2,TGTGCCTGGGCACTAGCGGGGGCCATCAATGAGCAGTTCTTC,CAWALAGAINEQFF
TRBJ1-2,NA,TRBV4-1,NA,TGCGCCAGCAGCCCGTTATTGGCCGGGACAAGAGGCTACACCTTC,CASSPLLAGTRGYTF
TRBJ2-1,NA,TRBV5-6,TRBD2,TGTGCCAGCAGCCCGACTAGCGGGACCCTGCTTGAGCAGTTCTTC,CASSPTSGTLLEQFF
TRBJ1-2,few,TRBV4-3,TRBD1,TGCGCCAGCAGCCTCGACAGGGAGTGGTACGGCTACACCTTC,CASSLDREWYGYTF
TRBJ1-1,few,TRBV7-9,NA,TGTGCCAGCAGCAGGGGGAACACTGAAGCTTTCTTT,CASSRGNTEAFF
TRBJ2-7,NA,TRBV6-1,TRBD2,TGTGCCAGCAGACTCGGGGGGGAAGGATACGAGCAGTACTTC,CASRLGGEGYEQYF
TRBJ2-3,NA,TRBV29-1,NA,TGCAGCGTTGAGTGGGTAGCGGAGCGCACAGATACGCAGTATTTT,CSVEWVAERTDTQYF
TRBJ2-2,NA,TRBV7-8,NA,TGTGCCAGCAGCTTAGTTTCTGGCGGGGAAGACCACCGGGAGCTGTTTTTT,CASSLVSGGEDHRELFF
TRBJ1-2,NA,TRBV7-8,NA,TGTGCCAGCAGCTTAGCGGGCAAAGGTTATGGCTACACCTTC,CASSLAGKGYGYTF
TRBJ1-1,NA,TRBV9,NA,TGTGCCAGCAGCGTAGACGGAGGAATGAACACTGAAGCTTTCTTT,CASSVDGGMNTEAFF
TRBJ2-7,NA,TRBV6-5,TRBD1,TGTGCCAGCAGTTACTTGGGACAGAACTACGAGCAGTACTTC,CASSYLGQNYEQYF
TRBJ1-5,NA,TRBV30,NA,TGTGCCTGGAGTGGGACAGCTAGCAATCAGCCCCAGCATTTT,CAWSGTASNQPQHF
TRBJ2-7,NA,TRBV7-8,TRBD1,TGTGCCAGCAGCTTAGCCTCCGGGACAGGATCCTACGAGCAGTACTTC,CASSLASGTGSYEQYF
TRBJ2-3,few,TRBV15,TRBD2,TGTGCCACCAGCAGGGGGTGGCCGGGGGGGTCCACGTCTAGCACAGATACGCAGTATTTT,CATSRGWPGGSTSSTDTQYF
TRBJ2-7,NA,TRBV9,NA,TGTGCCAGCAGCGACGGACTTGACCGCTACGAGCAGTACTTC,CASSDGLDRYEQYF
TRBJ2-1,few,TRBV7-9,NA,TGTGCCAGCAGTTCTTTAGCCCTGGGGGGTTCCTACAATGAGCAGTTCTTC,CASSSLALGGSYNEQFF
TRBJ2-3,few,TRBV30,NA,TGTGCCTGGAGTGTAACAGGCGCTAGCACAGATACGCAGTATTTT,CAWSVTGASTDTQYF